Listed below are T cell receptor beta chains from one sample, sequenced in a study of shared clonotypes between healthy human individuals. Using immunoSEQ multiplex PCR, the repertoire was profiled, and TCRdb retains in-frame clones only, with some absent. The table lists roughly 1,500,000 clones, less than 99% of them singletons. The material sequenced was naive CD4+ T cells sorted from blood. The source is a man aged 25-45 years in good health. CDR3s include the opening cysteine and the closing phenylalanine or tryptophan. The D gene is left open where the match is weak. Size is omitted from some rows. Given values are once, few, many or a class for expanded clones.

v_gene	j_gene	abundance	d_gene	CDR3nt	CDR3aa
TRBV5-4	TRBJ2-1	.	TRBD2	TGTGCCAGCAGCAAATCTGGACTGGCGGGGGGCTTCTACAATGAGCAGTTCTTC	CASSKSGLAGGFYNEQFF
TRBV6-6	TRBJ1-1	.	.	TGTGCCAGCAGTTACCGAGCCTTGAACACTGAAGCTTTCTTT	CASSYRALNTEAFF
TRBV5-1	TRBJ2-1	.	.	TGCGCCAGCGGGACGGCTAGCTCCTACAATGAGCAGTTCTTC	CASGTASSYNEQFF
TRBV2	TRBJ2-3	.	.	TGTGCCAGCAGTGGAAGCCGTAATACGCAGTATTTT	CASSGSRNTQYF
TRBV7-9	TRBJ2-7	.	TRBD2	TGTGCCAGCAGCAAACAGGGAGCGGGAGTCTTCTACGAGCAGTACTTC	CASSKQGAGVFYEQYF
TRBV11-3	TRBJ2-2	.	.	TGTGCCAGCAGCTTAGGTACCCAAACCGGGGAGCTGTTTTTT	CASSLGTQTGELFF
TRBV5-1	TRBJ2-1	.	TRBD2	TGCGCCAGCAGCTTGAACCTAGCGGGGGGGATTAATGAGCAGTTCTTC	CASSLNLAGGINEQFF
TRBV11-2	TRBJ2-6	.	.	TGTGCCAGCAGCTCGGACTCCACTGGGGCCAACGTCCTGACTTTC	CASSSDSTGANVLTF
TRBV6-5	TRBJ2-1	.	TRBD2	TGTGCCAGCAGTTACTCAGGCCGACTAGCCAGTGAGCAGTTCTTC	CASSYSGRLASEQFF
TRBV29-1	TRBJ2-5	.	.	TGCAGCGTTGACCGCGGCACGCGAGAGACCCAGTACTTC	CSVDRGTRETQYF
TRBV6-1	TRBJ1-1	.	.	TGTGCCAGCAGTGAAGCGCCTAACTTACCGAACACTGAAGCTTTCTTT	CASSEAPNLPNTEAFF
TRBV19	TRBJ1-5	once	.	TGTGCCAGTAGTAAGGGCAATCAGCCCCAGCATTTT	CASSKGNQPQHF